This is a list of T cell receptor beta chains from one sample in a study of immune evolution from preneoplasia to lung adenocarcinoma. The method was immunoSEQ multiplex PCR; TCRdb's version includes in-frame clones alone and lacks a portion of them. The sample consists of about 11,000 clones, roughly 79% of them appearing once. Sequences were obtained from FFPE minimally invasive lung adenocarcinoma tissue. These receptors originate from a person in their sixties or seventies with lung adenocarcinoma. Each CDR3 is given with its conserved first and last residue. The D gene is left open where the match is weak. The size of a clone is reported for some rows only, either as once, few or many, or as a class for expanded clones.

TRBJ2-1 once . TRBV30 TGTGCCTGGAGGGGGGACCAGGGGGGGGAATTCTTC CAWRGDQGGEFF
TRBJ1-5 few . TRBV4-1 TGCGCCAGCAGCCAAGATGGCCGTGCGGGATATAGCAATCAGCCCCAGCATTTT CASSQDGRAGYSNQPQHF
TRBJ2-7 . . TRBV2 TGTGCCAGCCGGGCCTCCTACGAGCAGTACTTC CASRASYEQYF
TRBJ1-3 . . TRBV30 TGTGCCTGGAGGGGCCGGGACATCGGCTCTGGAAACACCATATATTTT CAWRGRDIGSGNTIYF
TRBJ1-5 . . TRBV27 TGTGCCAGCAGTTTGAACAGGCCTAATCAGCCCCAGCATTTT CASSLNRPNQPQHF
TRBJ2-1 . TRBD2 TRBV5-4 TGTGCCAGCAGCTTCGGCCCTAGCGGGCCCTACAATGAGCAGTTCTTC CASSFGPSGPYNEQFF
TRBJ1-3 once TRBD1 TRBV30 TGTGCCTGGAGCATAACAGGGGCTTTAGGAAACACCATATATTTT CAWSITGALGNTIYF
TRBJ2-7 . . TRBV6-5 TGTGCCAGCAGTTGGACCGGACAGAGGCTACCCTACGAGCAGTACTTC CASSWTGQRLPYEQYF
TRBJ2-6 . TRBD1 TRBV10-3 TGTGCCATCAGGCAGGGGACAGTTACTGACTCTGGGGCCAACGTCCTGACTTTC CAIRQGTVTDSGANVLTF
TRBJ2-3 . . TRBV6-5 TGTGCCAGCCGATACACAGATACGCAGTATTTT CASRYTDTQYF
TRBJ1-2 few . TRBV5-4 TGTGCCAGCACCACCCCGGGGGGGCGCTGGGACTATGGCTACACCTTC CASTTPGGRWDYGYTF
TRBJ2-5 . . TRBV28 TGTGCCAGCAGCCCCTTCGGAATTCAAGAGACCCAGTACTTC CASSPFGIQETQYF
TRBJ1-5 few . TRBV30 TGTGCCTGGAGTCGGGATAGCAATCAGCCCCAGCATTTT CAWSRDSNQPQHF
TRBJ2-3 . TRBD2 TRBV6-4 TGTGCCAGCAGTGCTACTAGCGACACAGATACGCAGTATTTT CASSATSDTDTQYF
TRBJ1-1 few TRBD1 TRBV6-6 TGTGCCAGCAGTTACGACAGGGGGGGAACTGAAGCTTTCTTT CASSYDRGGTEAFF
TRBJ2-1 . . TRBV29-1 TGCAGCGTTGAAGGTCACCAGGACTCAAGCAATGAGCAGTTCTTC CSVEGHQDSSNEQFF
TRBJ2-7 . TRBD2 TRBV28 TGTGCCAGCAGTTCGGGACTAGCGGTCTACGAGCAGTACTTC CASSSGLAVYEQYF
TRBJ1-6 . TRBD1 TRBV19 TGTGCCAGTAGCCTGACAGGGGGCTTAGGATCACCCCTCCACTTT CASSLTGGLGSPLHF
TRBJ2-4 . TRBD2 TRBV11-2 TGTGCCAGCAGCCGGACTAGCGGGAGGGCGAACATTCAGTACTTC CASSRTSGRANIQYF
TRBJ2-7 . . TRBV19 TGTGCCAGTAACCAATACCCAGGGTCCTACGAGCAGTACTTC CASNQYPGSYEQYF
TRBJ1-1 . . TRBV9 TGTGCCAGCAGCGTAGATCCCGGAGACACGGAATCTTTCTTT CASSVDPGDTESFF
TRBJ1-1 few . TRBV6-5 TGTGCCAGCAGTAATAACGACAGGAGAGAAGCTTTCTTT CASSNNDRREAFF